This T cell receptor (beta chain) stems from a study of CD8+ T cells in alopecia areata. Overall study: Patients in the study were on tofacitinib for 6 to 18 months, then off it for 6 months.

This sample's treatment: oral pan-JAK inhibitor, 5-10 mg twice daily. This clone was observed a handful of times. RNA was isolated and reverse transcribed to cDNA, the sequencing template. Method: immunoSEQ multiplex PCR; TCRdb's copy keeps in-frame clones and lacks some. The sample lists fewer than 250,000 clones, less than 65% occurring once. Deletions cut 2 bases from V and 9 bases from J, with 7 bases between. Germline V lookup: CDR1 SGHTA, CDR2 FQGNSA. The CDR3 extends over 11 amino acids. The receptor was isolated from a human donor with alopecia areata. The V and J genes are TRBV7-2 and TRBJ2-5; D unresolved. The sample in question was CD4+ T cells sorted from blood, obtained at week 4, from a patient treated with tofacitinib. The CDR3 DNA sequence: TGTGCCAGCAGCTTACAAAGGGCCCAGTACTTC. Protein product: CASSLQRAQYF.